The rows below give T cell receptor beta chains drawn from one sample of a study of CD8+ T cells in alopecia areata. The protocol was immunoSEQ multiplex PCR, while the TCRdb copy is restricted to in-frame clones and leaves out a portion. The table has about 200,000 clones, just over 55% seen once; the top ten hold 4% to 6%. The sequenced sample consisted of CD8+ T cells sorted from blood. These receptors came from a human donor in good health. CDR3s include the opening cysteine and the closing phenylalanine or tryptophan. The order of the fields is clone size, D gene, V gene, CDR3 length, J gene, CDR3 protein, CDR3 DNA. The D gene is left open where the match is weak. For some rows the clone size is stated as once, few or many, or as a class when expanded; others skip it.

clone size: -; D gene: TRBD1; V gene: TRBV5-6; CDR3 length: 14; J gene: TRBJ2-7; CDR3 protein: CASSFSQGVHEQYF; CDR3 DNA: TGTGCCAGCAGCTTTAGCCAGGGGGTCCACGAGCAGTACTTC
clone size: -; D gene: -; V gene: TRBV21-1; CDR3 length: 15; J gene: TRBJ1-5; CDR3 protein: CASSTRQGSNQPQHF; CDR3 DNA: TGTGCCAGCAGCACAAGACAGGGCAGCAATCAGCCCCAGCATTTT
clone size: -; D gene: -; V gene: TRBV15; CDR3 length: 17; J gene: TRBJ1-6; CDR3 protein: CATSRDREVRGRSPLHF; CDR3 DNA: TGTGCCACCAGCAGAGATCGAGAGGTCAGGGGACGTTCACCCCTCCACTTT
clone size: -; D gene: -; V gene: TRBV10-2; CDR3 length: 13; J gene: TRBJ1-2; CDR3 protein: CASNPDSNYGYTF; CDR3 DNA: TGCGCCAGCAACCCGGACAGTAACTATGGCTACACCTTC
clone size: -; D gene: -; V gene: TRBV11-2; CDR3 length: 11; J gene: TRBJ2-7; CDR3 protein: CASSYLYEQYF; CDR3 DNA: TGTGCCAGCAGCTACCTCTACGAGCAGTACTTC
clone size: few; D gene: -; V gene: TRBV4-1; CDR3 length: 15; J gene: TRBJ1-1; CDR3 protein: CASSQGAGMNTEAFF; CDR3 DNA: TGCGCCAGCAGCCAAGGGGCGGGGATGAACACTGAAGCTTTCTTT
clone size: -; D gene: -; V gene: TRBV13; CDR3 length: 13; J gene: TRBJ2-5; CDR3 protein: CASSLVSQETQYF; CDR3 DNA: TGTGCCAGCAGCTTAGTGTCACAAGAGACCCAGTACTTC
clone size: -; D gene: -; V gene: TRBV30; CDR3 length: 13; J gene: TRBJ1-5; CDR3 protein: CAWSDSGTAPQHF; CDR3 DNA: TGTGCCTGGAGCGACTCCGGGACCGCGCCCCAGCATTTT
clone size: -; D gene: -; V gene: TRBV6-5; CDR3 length: 13; J gene: TRBJ1-2; CDR3 protein: CASSVSAFYGYTF; CDR3 DNA: TGTGCCAGCAGTGTTTCGGCCTTCTATGGCTACACCTTC
clone size: few; D gene: -; V gene: TRBV7-9; CDR3 length: 11; J gene: TRBJ1-1; CDR3 protein: CASKPNTEAFF; CDR3 DNA: TGTGCCAGCAAACCAAACACTGAAGCTTTCTTT
clone size: -; D gene: -; V gene: TRBV29-1; CDR3 length: 12; J gene: TRBJ1-4; CDR3 protein: CSVMGGNEKLFF; CDR3 DNA: TGCAGCGTCATGGGGGGTAATGAAAAACTGTTTTTT
clone size: -; D gene: TRBD2; V gene: TRBV29-1; CDR3 length: 14; J gene: TRBJ2-1; CDR3 protein: CSVSGGATLNEQFF; CDR3 DNA: TGCAGCGTTAGCGGGGGGGCTACCCTCAATGAGCAGTTCTTC
clone size: few; D gene: -; V gene: TRBV5-1; CDR3 length: 14; J gene: TRBJ1-1; CDR3 protein: CASRSVPMNTEAFF; CDR3 DNA: TGCGCCAGCAGATCGGTTCCGATGAACACTGAAGCTTTCTTT
clone size: -; D gene: -; V gene: TRBV29-1; CDR3 length: 12; J gene: TRBJ1-2; CDR3 protein: CSVPTRSNGYTF; CDR3 DNA: TGCAGCGTTCCGACACGTTCTAATGGCTACACCTTC
clone size: few; D gene: -; V gene: TRBV15; CDR3 length: 14; J gene: TRBJ1-1; CDR3 protein: CATSRETMNTEAFF; CDR3 DNA: TGTGCCACCAGCAGAGAGACTATGAACACTGAAGCTTTCTTT
clone size: -; D gene: TRBD1; V gene: TRBV2; CDR3 length: 14; J gene: TRBJ1-5; CDR3 protein: CASRNRGGNQPQHF; CDR3 DNA: TGTGCCAGCAGGAACAGGGGAGGCAATCAGCCCCAGCATTTT
clone size: -; D gene: -; V gene: TRBV5-6; CDR3 length: 14; J gene: TRBJ1-2; CDR3 protein: CASSLVAMAGGYTF; CDR3 DNA: TGTGCCAGCAGCTTGGTCGCTATGGCTGGAGGCTACACCTTC
clone size: -; D gene: TRBD2; V gene: TRBV4-1; CDR3 length: 17; J gene: TRBJ2-2; CDR3 protein: CASSQGRLAENTGELFF; CDR3 DNA: TGCGCCAGCAGCCAGGGTAGACTAGCTGAGAACACCGGGGAGCTGTTTTTT
clone size: -; D gene: TRBD1; V gene: TRBV15; CDR3 length: 14; J gene: TRBJ2-7; CDR3 protein: CATSSDRGNYEQYF; CDR3 DNA: TGTGCCACCAGCAGTGACAGGGGAAACTACGAGCAGTACTTC
clone size: -; D gene: -; V gene: TRBV7-7; CDR3 length: 13; J gene: TRBJ2-7; CDR3 protein: CASSFTAGSEQYF; CDR3 DNA: TGTGCCAGCAGCTTTACCGCGGGGTCGGAGCAGTACTTC
clone size: -; D gene: -; V gene: TRBV30; CDR3 length: 15; J gene: TRBJ2-2; CDR3 protein: CAWSATVLSTGELFF; CDR3 DNA: TGTGCCTGGAGTGCCACCGTATTGAGCACCGGGGAGCTGTTTTTT
clone size: -; D gene: -; V gene: TRBV20-1; CDR3 length: 11; J gene: TRBJ2-7; CDR3 protein: CSAPNPPGQYF; CDR3 DNA: TGCAGTGCCCCGAATCCCCCTGGGCAGTACTTC
clone size: -; D gene: -; V gene: TRBV29-1; CDR3 length: 11; J gene: TRBJ1-1; CDR3 protein: CSVVENTEAFF; CDR3 DNA: TGCAGCGTTGTGGAGAACACTGAAGCTTTCTTT
clone size: few; D gene: -; V gene: TRBV29-1; CDR3 length: 10; J gene: TRBJ2-2; CDR3 protein: CSVFTGELFF; CDR3 DNA: TGCAGCGTTTTTACCGGGGAGCTGTTTTTT